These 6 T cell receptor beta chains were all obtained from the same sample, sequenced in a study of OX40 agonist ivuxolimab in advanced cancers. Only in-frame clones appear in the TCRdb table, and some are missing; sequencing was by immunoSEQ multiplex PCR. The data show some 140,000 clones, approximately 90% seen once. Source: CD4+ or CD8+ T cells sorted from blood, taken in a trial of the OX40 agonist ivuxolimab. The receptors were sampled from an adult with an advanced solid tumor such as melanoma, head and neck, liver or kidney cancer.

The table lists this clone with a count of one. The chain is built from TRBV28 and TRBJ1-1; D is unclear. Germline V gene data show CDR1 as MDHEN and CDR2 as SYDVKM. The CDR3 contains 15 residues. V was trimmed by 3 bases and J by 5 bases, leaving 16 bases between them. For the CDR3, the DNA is TGTGCCAGCAGTTTGTCGGGGAATAGGTTGACTGAAGCTTTCTTT. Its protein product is CASSLSGNRLTEAFF. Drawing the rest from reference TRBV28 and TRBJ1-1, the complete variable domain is DVKVTQSSRYLVKRTGEKVFLECVQDMDHENMFWYRQDPGLGLRLIYFSYDVKMKEKGDIPEGYSVSREKKERFSLILESASTNQTSMYLCASSLSGNRLTEAFFGQGTRLTVV.

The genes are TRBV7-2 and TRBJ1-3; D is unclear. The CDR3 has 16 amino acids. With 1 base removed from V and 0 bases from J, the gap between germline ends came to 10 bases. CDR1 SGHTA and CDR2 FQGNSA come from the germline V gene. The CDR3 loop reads CASSLVGRHSGNTIYF. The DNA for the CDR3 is TGTGCCAGCAGCTTAGTCGGCAGGCACTCTGGAAACACCATATATTTT.

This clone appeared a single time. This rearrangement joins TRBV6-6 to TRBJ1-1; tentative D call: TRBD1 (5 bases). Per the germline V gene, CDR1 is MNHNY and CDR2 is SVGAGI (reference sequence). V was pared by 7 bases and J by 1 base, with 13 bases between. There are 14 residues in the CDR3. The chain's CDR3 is CASTETGQNTEAFF. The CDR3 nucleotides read TGTGCCAGCACTGAAACGGGGCAGAACACTGAAGCTTTCTTT.

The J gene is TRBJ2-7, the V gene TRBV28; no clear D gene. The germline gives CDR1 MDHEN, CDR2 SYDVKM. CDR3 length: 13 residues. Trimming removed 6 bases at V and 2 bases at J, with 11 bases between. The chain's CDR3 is CASSVDRTYEQYF. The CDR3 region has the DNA TGTGCCAGCAGCGTGGACCGGACCTACGAGCAGTACTTC.

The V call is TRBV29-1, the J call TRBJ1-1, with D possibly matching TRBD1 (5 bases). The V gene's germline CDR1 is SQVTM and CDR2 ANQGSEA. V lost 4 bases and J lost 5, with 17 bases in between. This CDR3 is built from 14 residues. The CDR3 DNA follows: TGCAGCGTTGGGTTGGGGTTTGGGGCGACTGAAGCTTTCTTT. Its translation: CSVGLGFGATEAFF.

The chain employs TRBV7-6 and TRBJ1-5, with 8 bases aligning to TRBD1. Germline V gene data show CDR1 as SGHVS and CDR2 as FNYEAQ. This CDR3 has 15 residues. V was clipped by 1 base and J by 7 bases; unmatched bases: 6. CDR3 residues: CASSLGQGRGQPQHF. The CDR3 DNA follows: TGTGCCAGCAGCTTAGGACAGGGGCGGGGGCAGCCCCAGCATTTT.